These T cell receptor beta chains were read from a single sample in a study of T cell responses to AZD1222 COVID-19 vaccine. Sequencing was performed with immunoSEQ multiplex PCR; in TCRdb, only in-frame clones are kept and a portion is missing. In the table there are more than 140,000 clones, approximately 89% of which are singletons. The specimen comprised peripheral blood, sampled on day 0 of AZD1222 vaccination. The receptors come from an adult in good health. Both conserved end residues are part of each CDR3. Each record gives: J gene, V gene, D gene, clone size, CDR3 DNA, CDR3 protein. The D gene is left open where the match is weak. Only some rows state a clone size, as once, few, many or a class for expanded clones.

j_gene: TRBJ2-3; v_gene: TRBV19; d_gene: .; abundance: .; CDR3nt: TGTGCCAGTGCTGAGGGGGAAAACACGCAGTATTTT; CDR3aa: CASAEGENTQYF
j_gene: TRBJ1-2; v_gene: TRBV14; d_gene: .; abundance: .; CDR3nt: TGTGCCAGCAGCCCAGGGACTAACTATGGCTACACCTTC; CDR3aa: CASSPGTNYGYTF
j_gene: TRBJ2-1; v_gene: TRBV30; d_gene: .; abundance: .; CDR3nt: TGTGCCTGGAAAAGACAGTACAATGAGCAGTTCTTC; CDR3aa: CAWKRQYNEQFF
j_gene: TRBJ2-1; v_gene: TRBV4-1; d_gene: TRBD1; abundance: .; CDR3nt: TGCGCCAGCAGTACAGGGGTGGATCAGATGGATGAGCAGTTCTTC; CDR3aa: CASSTGVDQMDEQFF
j_gene: TRBJ2-2; v_gene: TRBV11-3; d_gene: .; abundance: .; CDR3nt: TGTGCCAGCAGCTTAGGGACGACGAACACCGGGGAGCTGTTTTTT; CDR3aa: CASSLGTTNTGELFF
j_gene: TRBJ2-7; v_gene: TRBV7-9; d_gene: .; abundance: .; CDR3nt: TGTGCCAGCAGCCCCAAAGGAGGAGGTTCAGCCTACGAGCAGTACTTC; CDR3aa: CASSPKGGGSAYEQYF
j_gene: TRBJ2-3; v_gene: TRBV18; d_gene: .; abundance: .; CDR3nt: TGTGCCAGCTCACCACCTACCACAGATACGCAGTATTTT; CDR3aa: CASSPPTTDTQYF
j_gene: TRBJ1-1; v_gene: TRBV7-2; d_gene: TRBD1; abundance: .; CDR3nt: TGTGCCAGCAGCTTAGCGCGGACAGGGTTAGGTGAAGCTTTCTTT; CDR3aa: CASSLARTGLGEAFF
j_gene: TRBJ1-4; v_gene: TRBV4-1; d_gene: TRBD1; abundance: .; CDR3nt: TGCGCCAGCAGCCAAGAAGGGGGCGGCCCAACTAATGAAAAACTGTTTTTT; CDR3aa: CASSQEGGGPTNEKLFF
j_gene: TRBJ1-3; v_gene: TRBV19; d_gene: .; abundance: .; CDR3nt: TGTGCCAGTATGAGGGAATCTGGAAACACCATATATTTT; CDR3aa: CASMRESGNTIYF
j_gene: TRBJ2-7; v_gene: TRBV28; d_gene: TRBD2; abundance: .; CDR3nt: TGTGCCAGCAGTTTGAGGACTAGCGGGAGGTACGAGCAGTACTTC; CDR3aa: CASSLRTSGRYEQYF
j_gene: TRBJ1-2; v_gene: TRBV19; d_gene: .; abundance: once; CDR3nt: TGTGCCAGTAGTATAGTTGCGGGAACGGCCATTACGCATGGCTACACCTTC; CDR3aa: CASSIVAGTAITHGYTF